One sample yielded the 10 T cell receptor beta chains listed below, sequenced in a study of CXCR3-negative and CXCR3-positive naive CD8 T cells. The libraries of TRB cDNA were prepared using 5' RACE with UMI labels. TCRdb re-analyzed the 5' RACE reads; it lists each CDR3 protein once, without DNA. This repertoire comprises over 100,000 distinct CDR3 sequences; its ten largest clones make up approximately 0.29%. The sample taken for sequencing was naive CXCR3- CD8+ T cells from blood. As for subset: CD45RO-CCR7+CD27+CD95- naive CD8+ T cells lacking CXCR3 (TNR3-). All receptors come from a human donor in good health. Some clones in this sample may be carry-over from other donors' samples.

This rearrangement joins TRBV6-6 to TRBJ1-2. The CDR3 has 15 amino acids. Germline V gene sequence: CDR1 MNHNY, CDR2 SVGAGI (reference sequence). The CDR3 spells CASSYEAEANYGYTF.

V is TRBV21-1 and J is TRBJ2-7. TRBV21-1 is flagged as a pseudogene. This CDR3 spans 14 amino acids. This CDR3 reads CASSTRDAPYEQYF.

The chain uses TRBV7-3 and TRBJ2-2. Germline V gene lookup returns CDR1 SGHTA and CDR2 FQGTGA. This CDR3 has 16 residues. CDR3 region: CASSSPGLAHTGELFF.

The rearrangement joins TRBV20-1 to TRBJ2-7; the D gene TCRdb calls, TRBD2, cannot be checked with no DNA. The CDR3 runs to 15 residues. CDR1 DFQATT and CDR2 SNEGSKA come from the germline V gene (reference sequence). The CDR3 reads CSARGAPTPSYEQYF.

The rearrangement joins TRBV3-1 to TRBJ2-1; the TRBD1 assignment by TCRdb is unverifiable without DNA. The CDR3 runs 19 residues. CDR1 and CDR2 (germline): LGHDT, YNNKEL (reference sequence). The CDR3 region is CASSQAAYPLGNDGNEQFF.

This chain connects TRBV28 to TRBJ2-6; TCRdb picks TRBD1, but there is no DNA to check that call. Germline CDR1 and CDR2: MDHEN and SYDVKM. The CDR3 runs 15 residues. CDR3 protein: CASSPGRAGANVLTF. Combining the CDR3 with reference TRBV28 and TRBJ2-6 gives the whole variable domain DVKVTQSSRYLVKRTGEKVFLECVQDMDHENMFWYRQDPGLGLRLIYFSYDVKMKEKGDIPEGYSVSREKKERFSLILESASTNQTSMYLCASSPGRAGANVLTFGAGSRLTVL.

The rearrangement links TRBV7-9 to TRBJ2-2. Germline V gene sequence: CDR1 SEHNR, CDR2 FQNEAQ (reference sequence). The CDR3 spans 14 residues. CDR3 residues: CASSLGGMDGELFF.

CDR3 sequence: CASSQFLAGSSYNEQFF. The gene calls are TRBV3-1 and TRBJ2-1; checking the TCRdb D call of TRBD2 is not possible without DNA. This CDR3 comprises 17 residues. Germline CDR1 is LGHDT and CDR2 is YNNKEL (reference sequence).

This chain's CDR3 is CASSQARGFDEQFF. The V and J genes are TRBV11-2 and TRBJ2-1; TCRdb proposes TRBD1, but this gene call is untestable without DNA. There are 14 residues in the CDR3. Germline lookup yields CDR1 SGHAT and CDR2 FQNNGV. Combining the CDR3 with reference TRBV11-2 and TRBJ2-1 gives the whole variable domain EAGVAQSPRYKIIEKRQSVAFWCNPISGHATLYWYQQILGQGPKLLIQFQNNGVVDDSQLPKDRFSAERLKGVDSTLKIQPAKLEDSAVYLCASSQARGFDEQFFGPGTRLTVL.

The chain has TRBV29-1 and TRBJ2-5. Germline CDR1 reads SQVTM; CDR2 reads ANQGSEA. CDR3 length: 13 amino acids. This CDR3 is CSVEDMYQETQYF.